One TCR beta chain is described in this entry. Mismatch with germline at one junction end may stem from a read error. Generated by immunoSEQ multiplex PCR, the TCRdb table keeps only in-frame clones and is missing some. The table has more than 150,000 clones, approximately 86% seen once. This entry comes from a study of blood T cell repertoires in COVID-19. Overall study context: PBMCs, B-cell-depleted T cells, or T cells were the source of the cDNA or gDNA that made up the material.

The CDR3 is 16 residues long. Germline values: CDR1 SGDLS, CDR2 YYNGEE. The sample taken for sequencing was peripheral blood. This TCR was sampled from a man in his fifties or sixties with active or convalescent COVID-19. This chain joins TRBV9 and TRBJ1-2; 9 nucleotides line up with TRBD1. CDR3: CARSGRGTQGASGYTF. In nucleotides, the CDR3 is TGTGCCCGCAGCGGGCGGGGGACACAGGGGGCTAGTGGCTACACCTTC.